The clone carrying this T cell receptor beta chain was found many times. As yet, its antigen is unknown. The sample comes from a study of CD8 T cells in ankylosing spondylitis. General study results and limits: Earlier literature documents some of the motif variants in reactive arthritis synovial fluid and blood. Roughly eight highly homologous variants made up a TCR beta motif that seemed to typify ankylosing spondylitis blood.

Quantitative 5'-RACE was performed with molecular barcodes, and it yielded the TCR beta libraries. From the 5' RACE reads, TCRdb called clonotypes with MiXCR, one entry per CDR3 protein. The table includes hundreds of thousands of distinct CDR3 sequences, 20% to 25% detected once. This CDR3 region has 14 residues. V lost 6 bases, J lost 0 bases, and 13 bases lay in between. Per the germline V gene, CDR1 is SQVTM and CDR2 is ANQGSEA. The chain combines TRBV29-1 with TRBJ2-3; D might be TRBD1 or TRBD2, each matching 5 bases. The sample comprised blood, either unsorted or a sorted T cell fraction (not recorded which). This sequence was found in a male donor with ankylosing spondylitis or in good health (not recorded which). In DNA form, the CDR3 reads TGCAGCGTCGTCCGGGACGGAAGCACAGATACGCAGTATTTT. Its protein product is CSVVRDGSTDTQYF.